This T cell receptor (beta chain) is from a study of T cell responses to AZD1222 COVID-19 vaccine. Whole-study results and caveats: Sampling captured repertoires only after the peak T cell response. In the spike-specific TCR repertoire, nearly half reportedly target unmutated variant regions. Vaccine-associated CD4 TCRs ranged over spike, dominating at 160-218 and 743-854.

In the case of this clone: Its antigen is as yet unknown.

There are 13 residues in the CDR3. Trimming pared 5 bases from V and 5 bases from J, leaving 13 bases between. Germline V CDR1 and CDR2: LNHDA, SQIVND (reference sequence). Measured with immunoSEQ multiplex PCR; TCRdb has only the in-frame clones, and not every one. The repertoire holds approximately 81,000 clones, about 83% seen once, with approximately 1.3% in the top ten. The TCR originated in an adult who received the AZD1222 COVID-19 vaccine. This chain connects TRBV19 to TRBJ2-7; D call uncertain. This specimen consisted of peripheral blood, obtained 28 days after the second AZD1222 dose. CDR3 DNA: TGTGCCAGTAGTCTCCTCCAGAGCCACGAGCAGTACTTC. This translates into CASSLLQSHEQYF.